Shown below are 6 T cell receptor beta chains from a single sample sequenced in a study of blood T cell repertoires in COVID-19 (dated by TCRdb to the early 2020s). Library generation was performed with the immunoSEQ multiplex PCR assay. Drawn from immuneACCESS, this table holds only the in-frame rearrangements with V and J called that TCRdb kept. Clones are partly lost; checked studies trace under half to an unresolved V gene and leave the rest unexplained. For this sample the table gives approximately 40,000 clones, of which 84% were detected only once. In total, the top ten clones hold roughly 42% of the sample. The specimen was peripheral blood. The origin of the receptors is a human donor in a cohort sampled during active COVID-19.

The CDR3 bases are TGTGCCATCAGTGACTTGGCGGGGGGGCCCGATACGCAGTATTTT. Translated, it gives CAISDLAGGPDTQYF. The chain employs TRBV10-3 and TRBJ2-3; 9 bases fit TRBD2. CDR1 and CDR2 from the germline V gene are ENHRY and SYGVKD. V dropped 3 bases and J dropped 6; count of bases not matched to a gene: 7. The CDR3 length is 15 residues.

This sequence joins TRBV6-7 and TRBJ1-5; D not certain. TRBV6-7 is an open reading frame, and its role is uncertain. V lost 0 bases to trimming and J lost 4 bases, with 7 bases between them. This CDR3 has 14 residues. DNA for the CDR3: TGTGCCAGCAGTTACTCGGGAGGGAATCAGCCCCAGCATTTT. It specifies CASSYSGGNQPQHF.

This clone was counted only a few times. V gene TRBV6-2 or TRBV6-3 combines with J gene TRBJ1-2, with a possible D match to TRBD1 (6 bases). Per germline, CDR1 MNHEY and CDR2 SVGEGT. The CDR3 spans 17 residues. Deletions cut 0 bases from V and 3 bases from J, with 17 bases between. The CDR3 here is CASSYSPAGDRYYGYTF. The CDR3 bases are TGTGCCAGCAGTTACTCCCCTGCAGGGGATCGCTACTATGGCTACACCTTC.

The chain employs TRBV7-2 and TRBJ1-3; D is possibly TRBD1 (5 bases). The germline CDR1 and CDR2 sequences are SGHTA and FQGNSA. V was shortened by 4 bases and J by 0 bases, with 10 bases between the two germline ends. The CDR3 contains 15 residues. The CDR3 protein is CASSSTGLSGNTIYF. As DNA, the CDR3 is TGTGCCAGCAGCTCCACAGGCCTCTCTGGAAACACCATATATTTT.

This sequence joins TRBV6-5 and TRBJ2-1; 7 nucleotides align to TRBD2. The CDR3 runs to 15 residues. The trim removed 5 bases at V and 2 bases at J, leaving 6 bases unmatched. CDR1 and CDR2 from the germline V gene are MNHEY and SVGAGI. This chain's CDR3 is CASSPRTSPYNEQFF. The CDR3 region has the DNA TGTGCCAGCAGTCCCAGGACTAGTCCCTACAATGAGCAGTTCTTC.

The chain joins TRBV29-1 to TRBJ2-7, with 9 bases matching TRBD1. The trim removed 7 bases at V and 4 bases at J, leaving 8 bases unmatched. The CDR3 totals 13 residues. Germline CDR1 reads SQVTM; CDR2 reads ANQGSEA. CDR3 in DNA: TGCAGCGCTAGACGGACAGGGGTTTACGAGCAGTACTTC. It is translated as CSARRTGVYEQYF.